What follows describes a single TCR beta chain. Antigen specificity is unknown. The data originate from a study of T cells expressing NK-cell markers. Background on the study: Most of the eight sequenced donors were HCMV-seropositive; one was seronegative. Whole-study results and caveats: These clonotypes also led the CD3+CD56-NKG2C+ fraction in four donors.

TCRdb re-called the 5' RACE reads; every CDR3 protein appears as one record, without DNA. This sample's clone table lists 350,000 to 450,000 distinct CDR3 sequences. Germline V CDR1 and CDR2: MNHNS, SASEGT. The CDR3 runs 16 residues. This rearrangement joins TRBV6-1 to TRBJ1-5; TCRdb picks TRBD1, but there is no DNA to check that call. The source of this sequence is a man aged 18 to 69 in good health. The specimen was blood T cells: a sorted CD56 or NKG2C T cell subset, CD4+ or CD8+ T cells, or bulk PBMC T cells (not recorded which). The CDR3 here is CASSARTGRRNQPQHF.